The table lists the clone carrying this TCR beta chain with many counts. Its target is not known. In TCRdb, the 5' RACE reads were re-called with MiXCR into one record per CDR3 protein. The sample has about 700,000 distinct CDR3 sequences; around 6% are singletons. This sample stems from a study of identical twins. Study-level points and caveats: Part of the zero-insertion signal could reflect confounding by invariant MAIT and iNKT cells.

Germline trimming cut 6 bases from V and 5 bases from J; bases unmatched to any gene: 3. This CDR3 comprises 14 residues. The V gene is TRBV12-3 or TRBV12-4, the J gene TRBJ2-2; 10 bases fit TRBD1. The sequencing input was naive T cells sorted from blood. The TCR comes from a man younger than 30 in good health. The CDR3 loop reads CASRGTGETGELFF. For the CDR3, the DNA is TGTGCCAGCAGGGGGACAGGGGAAACCGGGGAGCTGTTTTTT.